The next 8 T cell receptor beta chains were all read from a single sample in a study of blood T cell repertoires in COVID-19. Here immunoSEQ multiplex PCR was the method, and the copy in TCRdb shows in-frame clones only, minus some. The top ten clones hold 1.1% of a sample with about 110,000 clones, 70% to 90% of them seen once. What was sequenced was peripheral blood. These receptors came from a human donor in a cohort sampled during active COVID-19.

This chain links TRBV5-1 with TRBJ2-7; TRBD2 aligns across 9 bases. V lost 2 bases and J lost 4; bases outside the gene matches: 4. Germline V gene sequence: CDR1 SGHRS, CDR2 YFSETQ. CDR3 length equals 14 residues. CDR3: CASSFGTSYYEQYF. The DNA of the CDR3 is TGCGCCAGCAGCTTCGGGACTAGCTATTACGAGCAGTACTTC.

The chain links TRBV10-3 to TRBJ2-1; 10 bases are shared with TRBD2. The germline V gene has CDR1 ENHRY and CDR2 SYGVKD. Trimming at V came to 0 bases and at J to 6 bases, leaving 8 bases not matched to a gene. The CDR3 spans 17 residues. The CDR3: CAISESRVAGGSNEQFF. CDR3 bases: TGTGCCATCAGTGAGTCGAGGGTAGCGGGGGGTAGCAATGAGCAGTTCTTC.

The chain is built from TRBV5-1 and TRBJ2-7; 12 bases fit TRBD2. Germline loops: CDR1 SGHRS, CDR2 YFSETQ. The CDR3 is 15 amino acids. The trim removed 5 bases at V and 4 bases at J, leaving 7 bases unmatched. This chain's CDR3 is CASRTTSGGSYEQYF. The CDR3 DNA is TGCGCCAGCAGAACTACTAGCGGGGGGTCGTACGAGCAGTACTTC. Full variable domain (missing parts from reference TRBV5-1 and TRBJ2-7): KAGVTQTPRYLIKTRGQQVTLSCSPISGHRSVSWYQQTPGQGLQFLFEYFSETQRNKGNFPGRFSGRQFSNSRSEMNVSTLELGDSALYLCASRTTSGGSYEQYFGPGTRLTVT.

The chain links TRBV19 to TRBJ2-5, with 14 bases that match TRBD2. With V trimmed by 5 bases and J by 10 bases, 15 bases remained unmatched. The CDR3 consists of 17 residues. The germline V gene encodes CDR1 LNHDA and CDR2 SQIVND (reference sequence). Written as DNA, the CDR3 is TGTGCCAGTAGTTCCCGATTTCCGGGACTAGCGGGAGTAGGCCAGTACTTC. Protein: CASSSRFPGLAGVGQYF.

This clone was observed once. This rearrangement joins TRBV4-2 to TRBJ1-4; D not certain. The CDR3 has 15 amino acids. V lost 5 bases to trimming and J lost 4 bases, with 14 bases between them. Germline CDR1 is LGHNA and CDR2 is YNFKEQ. The CDR3 spells CASSSVAGSNEKLFF. CDR3 in DNA: TGTGCCAGCAGCTCCGTGGCAGGCAGTAATGAAAAACTGTTTTTT.

The chain has TRBV5-4 and TRBJ2-5, with D tentatively TRBD2 (6 bases). This CDR3 comprises 15 residues. The V end was cut by 1 base, the J end by 3 bases, with 13 bases between. The germline V gene has CDR1 SGHNT and CDR2 YYREEE (reference sequence). CDR3 residues: CASSLTIGGEETQYF. DNA for the CDR3: TGTGCCAGCAGCTTGACTATTGGCGGGGAAGAGACCCAGTACTTC.

The chain has TRBV10-3 and TRBJ2-1, with 10 bases matching TRBD2. Unmatched junction bases numbered 5, after V lost 4 bases and J lost 8 bases. This CDR3 contains 14 residues. Germline V gives CDR1 ENHRY, CDR2 SYGVKD. The CDR3 DNA follows: TGTGCCATCAGTGGCCTAGCGGGGGAGTATGAGCAGTTCTTC. Translated, it gives CAISGLAGEYEQFF.

This chain joins TRBV7-8 and TRBJ2-3; 9 bases align to TRBD2. Germline V gene lookup returns CDR1 SGHVS and CDR2 FQNEAQ. V trimming: 1 base; J trimming: 5 bases; junction bases outside the gene matches: 7. CDR3 size: 16 residues. The CDR3 DNA reads as TGTGCCAGCAGCTTAGAAGGCGGGAGGGACGGAGATACGCAGTATTTT. Residues: CASSLEGGRDGDTQYF.